Below, 25 T cell receptor beta chains from the same sample are listed, as sequenced in a study of blood T cell repertoires in COVID-19. This table comes from immunoSEQ multiplex PCR, and its TCRdb copy is limited to in-frame clones, with some not included. The table lists about 400,000 clones, around 90% of them singletons, with approximately 2.1% in the top ten. Source material: PBMCs or T cells enriched from blood (not recorded which). Source of these receptors: a woman aged 40-49 years with acute COVID-19.

V gene TRBV5-1 combines with J gene TRBJ2-7; tentative D call: TRBD1 (5 bases). Trimming removed 0 bases from V and 4 bases from J, with 11 bases in between. Per the germline V gene, CDR1 is SGHRS and CDR2 is YFSETQ. This CDR3 comprises 14 residues. The CDR3 bases are TGCGCCAGCAGCTTGGAACAGGATCAATACGAGCAGTACTTC. As protein: CASSLEQDQYEQYF.

The chain employs TRBV27 and TRBJ2-5; TRBD1 aligns across 8 bases. Germline V gene sequence: CDR1 MNHEY, CDR2 SMNVEV (reference sequence). V gave up 2 bases and J gave up 5 bases; unmatched junction bases: 4. The CDR3 is made up of 14 amino acids. The CDR3 loop is CASSLRTGGETQYF. The CDR3 region has the DNA TGTGCCAGCAGTTTAAGAACAGGGGGTGAGACCCAGTACTTC.

The gene calls are TRBV5-6 and TRBJ1-1; TRBD1 matches 9 bases. V lost 4 bases, J lost 11 bases, and 9 bases stayed unmatched. This CDR3 is built from 13 residues. Germline assignment: CDR1 SGHDT and CDR2 YYEEEE. CDR3 amino acids: CASSPGQGVWAFF. Here the CDR3 DNA reads TGTGCCAGCAGCCCGGGACAGGGAGTGTGGGCTTTCTTT.

The chain recombines TRBV5-6 with TRBJ1-6; 9 bases are shared with TRBD1. The CDR3 contains 17 residues. Unmatched junction bases numbered 5, after V lost 0 bases and J lost 4 bases. CDR1 is SGHDT and CDR2 is YYEEEE in the germline V gene. CDR3 bases: TGTGCCAGCAGCTTGGCTGGACAGGGGTTATATAATTCACCCCTCCACTTT. Translating it yields CASSLAGQGLYNSPLHF.

The chain recombines TRBV7-9 with TRBJ1-1; D gene unclear. Germline CDR1 reads SEHNR; CDR2 reads FQNEAQ (reference sequence). Trimming shortened V by 1 base and J by 4 bases, and 13 bases separated the two germline ends. This CDR3 has 15 amino acids. DNA of the CDR3: TGTGCCAGCAGCTTAGGTCCGGGAAGTTCCACTGAAGCTTTCTTT. Amino acids: CASSLGPGSSTEAFF.

The chain is built from TRBV19 and TRBJ1-4; 9 bases match TRBD1. The CDR3 extends over 16 amino acids. J gave up 2 bases and V 4 bases, and 5 bases lay outside the gene matches. Germline V lookup: CDR1 LNHDA, CDR2 SQIVND (reference sequence). CDR3 DNA: TGTGCCAGTAGTACGGGACAGGGATTTACTAATGAAAAACTGTTTTTT. Encoded protein: CASSTGQGFTNEKLFF.

V is TRBV5-4 and J is TRBJ2-7; TRBD2 is a possible D gene (6 bases). The CDR3 is made up of 14 amino acids. From germline, CDR1 is SGHNT and CDR2 YYREEE (reference sequence). Trimming pared 0 bases from V and 0 bases from J, leaving 7 bases between. CDR3 bases: TGTGCCAGCAGCTTGGCCGGGGGCTCCTACGAGCAGTACTTC. It codes for CASSLAGGSYEQYF.

CDR3 in amino acids: CSARGAEAFF. DNA for the CDR3: TGCAGTGCTAGGGGCGCTGAAGCTTTCTTT. The chain employs TRBV20-1 and TRBJ1-1; D ambiguous. CDR3 size: 10 residues. Germline CDR1 reads DFQATT; CDR2 reads SNEGSKA (reference sequence). V lost 3 bases, J lost 6 bases, and 5 bases lay in between.

V and J are TRBV25-1 and TRBJ2-7, with unresolved D. The CDR3 spans 14 residues. Trimming cost V 3 bases and J 4 bases, with 13 bases left between them. Germline CDR1 MGHDK, CDR2 SYGVNS. CDR3 in amino acids: CASSDSRNDYEQYF. The CDR3 DNA reads as TGTGCCAGCAGTGATTCCAGGAATGATTACGAGCAGTACTTC.

This clone was recorded only once. The rearrangement joins TRBV3-1 (or the pseudogene TRBV3-2) to TRBJ2-3, with 7 bases matching TRBD2. Trimming removed 6 bases from V and 1 base from J; junction bases left unmatched: 10. This CDR3 is built from 16 residues. Germline V CDR1 and CDR2: LGHDT, YNNKEL (reference sequence). The CDR3 here is CASSRDQSGGTDTQYF. The CDR3 coding sequence is TGTGCCAGCAGTCGGGATCAAAGCGGGGGCACAGATACGCAGTATTTT.

The chain joins TRBV29-1 to TRBJ2-7, with 10 bases lining up with TRBD1. The germline V gene has CDR1 SQVTM and CDR2 ANQGSEA. This CDR3 has 14 amino acids. Germline trimming cut 3 bases from V and 4 bases from J; bases unmatched to any gene: 6. CDR3 in amino acids: CSVESRDRGYEQYF. In DNA form, the CDR3 reads TGCAGCGTTGAGTCCCGGGACAGGGGTTACGAGCAGTACTTC.

This chain joins TRBV7-8 and TRBJ1-3; no firm D call. The CDR3 runs 16 residues. In germline, CDR1 is SGHVS, CDR2 FQNEAQ. Trimming stripped 5 bases from V and 0 bases from J, with 14 bases between. The CDR3 sequence is CASSLGRPGSGNTIYF. The CDR3 nucleotides read TGTGCCAGCAGCCTAGGGAGGCCAGGCTCTGGAAACACCATATATTTT.

V gene TRBV6-5 combines with J gene TRBJ2-3; TRBD2 agrees at 11 bases. The CDR3 contains 15 residues. The V segment lost 6 bases and the J segment 2 bases; nucleotides outside the gene matches: 4. Germline loops: CDR1 MNHEY, CDR2 SVGAGI. The CDR3 bases are TGTGCCAGCAGGAATAGCGGGGGGGCCACAGATACGCAGTATTTT. The encoded protein is CASRNSGGATDTQYF.

The V and J genes are TRBV2 and TRBJ1-2; 10 bases are a match to TRBD1. The CDR3 spans 12 residues. Losses at the gene ends were 7 bases for V and 7 bases for J; bases not matched to a gene: 3. Germline CDR1 reads SNHLY; CDR2 reads FYNNEI. The CDR3 loop is CASIRDRGGYTF. The CDR3 nucleotides are TGTGCCAGCATCCGGGACAGGGGTGGCTACACCTTC.

The rearrangement joins TRBV19 to TRBJ1-1, with D unresolved. V gave up 5 bases and J gave up 9 bases, with 19 bases separating them. Germline V CDR1 and CDR2: LNHDA, SQIVND (reference sequence). There are 14 residues in the CDR3. The CDR3 is CASSPNNPRGKAFF. The CDR3 DNA is TGTGCCAGTAGTCCCAACAACCCTCGGGGAAAAGCTTTCTTT.

This sequence joins TRBV5-1 and TRBJ2-1; D may be TRBD1 (5 bases). CDR3 length equals 14 residues. Trimming took 1 base from V and 6 from J, leaving 11 bases between them. Germline-derived CDR1 and CDR2 are SGHRS and YFSETQ. The CDR3 here is CASSLLGRVNEQFF. The CDR3 DNA is TGCGCCAGCAGCTTGCTTGGCAGGGTCAATGAGCAGTTCTTC.

The V gene is TRBV3-1 (or the pseudogene TRBV3-2), the J gene TRBJ1-1; D is ambiguous. CDR3 length equals 14 residues. CDR1 LGHDT and CDR2 YNNKEL come from the germline V gene (reference sequence). Between the trimmed V and J ends, which lost 4 bases and 1 base, there was a span of 10 bases. The CDR3 region has the DNA TGTGCCAGCAGCCTGCGACTCCAGAACACTGAAGCTTTCTTT. As protein: CASSLRLQNTEAFF.

This clone was observed once. This sequence joins TRBV7-9 and TRBJ2-5, with D perhaps matching TRBD1 (5 bases). The germline V gene has CDR1 SEHNR and CDR2 FQNEAQ (reference sequence). The ends were cut back, 5 bases at V and 7 bases at J, with 17 bases in the middle. The CDR3 length is 14 residues. The CDR3 region has the DNA TGTGCCAGCAGCCACTCGACAGTGCACGGGACCCAGTACTTC. Protein product: CASSHSTVHGTQYF.

The chain uses TRBV19 and TRBJ2-3, with D perhaps TRBD1 (5 bases). CDR1 is LNHDA, CDR2 SQIVND, per germline (reference sequence). This CDR3 is built from 15 residues. V dropped 5 bases and J dropped 0 bases, with 12 bases sitting between them. The CDR3 reads CASSSQDISTDTQYF. The CDR3 DNA is TGTGCCAGTAGTTCCCAGGACATTAGCACAGATACGCAGTATTTT.

The genes are TRBV13 and TRBJ1-5, with D unresolved. The CDR3 has 15 residues. V lost 0 bases and J lost 0, with 6 bases in between. Per the germline V gene, CDR1 is PRHDT and CDR2 is FYEKMQ (reference sequence). The CDR3, as DNA: TGTGCCAGCAGCTTAGGCCAGATTAGCAATCAGCCCCAGCATTTT. It codes for CASSLGQISNQPQHF.

V and J are TRBV19 and TRBJ2-7; perhaps TRBD2 as D (5 bases). Trimming pared 3 bases from V and 7 bases from J, leaving 13 bases between. This CDR3 has 13 amino acids. From germline, CDR1 is LNHDA and CDR2 SQIVND (reference sequence). CDR3 sequence: CASSIPPTGEQYF. The CDR3 DNA is TGTGCCAGTAGTATCCCCCCGACGGGGGAGCAGTACTTC.

The V gene is TRBV5-6, the J gene TRBJ1-6; D not certain. The CDR3 has 16 residues. The V and J ends lost 4 bases and 6 bases respectively, with 17 bases between them. Germline values: CDR1 SGHDT, CDR2 YYEEEE. The CDR3 reads CASSPPGRNLNSPLHF. For the CDR3, the DNA is TGTGCCAGCAGCCCACCCGGGAGAAACCTTAATTCACCCCTCCACTTT.

Comment on this clone: The sample holds other DNA sequences that translate to the same CDR3. The CDR3 sequence is CASSLQGKGDEQYF. The CDR3 DNA sequence: TGTGCCAGCAGCTTACAGGGGAAGGGTGACGAGCAGTACTTC. The gene calls are TRBV7-9 and TRBJ2-7; TRBD1 might be the D (6 bases). The CDR3 sequence is 14 residues long. V lost 2 bases, J lost 5 bases, and 13 bases lay in between. Germline values: CDR1 SEHNR, CDR2 FQNEAQ (reference sequence).

V usage is TRBV7-9 and J usage is TRBJ2-7, with TRBD1 identical over 8 bases. The germline gives CDR1 SEHNR, CDR2 FQNEAQ (reference sequence). V gave up 5 bases and J gave up 5 bases; unmatched junction bases: 8. The CDR3 sequence is 14 residues long. The DNA of the CDR3 is TGTGCCAGCAGCCGAGACAGGGGAATCCACGAGCAGTACTTC. It specifies CASSRDRGIHEQYF.

The chain couples TRBV6-5 to TRBJ2-3, with D unresolved. Trimming cost V 6 bases and J 5 bases, with 6 bases left between them. Germline lookup yields CDR1 MNHEY and CDR2 SVGAGI. The CDR3 is 11 amino acids. The CDR3 DNA sequence: TGTGCCAGCAGGTTACAAGATACGCAGTATTTT. This sequence encodes CASRLQDTQYF.